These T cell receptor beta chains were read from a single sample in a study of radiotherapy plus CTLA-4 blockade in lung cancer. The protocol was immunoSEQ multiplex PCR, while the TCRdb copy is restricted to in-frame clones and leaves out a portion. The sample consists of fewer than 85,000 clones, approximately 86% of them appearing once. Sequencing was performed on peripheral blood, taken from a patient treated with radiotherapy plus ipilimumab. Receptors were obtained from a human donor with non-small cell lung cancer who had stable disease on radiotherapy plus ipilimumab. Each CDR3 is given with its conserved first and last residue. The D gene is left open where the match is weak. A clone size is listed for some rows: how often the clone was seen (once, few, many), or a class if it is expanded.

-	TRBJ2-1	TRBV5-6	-	CASSPLREGSYNEQFF	TGTGCCAGCAGCCCACTACGAGAGGGGTCCTACAATGAGCAGTTCTTC
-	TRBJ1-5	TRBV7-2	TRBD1	CASSLGQGANQPQHF	TGTGCCAGCAGCCTCGGACAGGGGGCTAATCAGCCCCAGCATTTT
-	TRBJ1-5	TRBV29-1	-	CSVADSSNQPQHF	TGCAGCGTAGCGGACAGTAGCAATCAGCCCCAGCATTTT
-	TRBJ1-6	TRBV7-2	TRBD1	CASNSGGTGLSPLHF	TGTGCCAGCAACTCTGGGGGGACAGGGCTTTCACCCCTCCACTTT
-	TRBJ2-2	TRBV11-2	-	CASSRRGTANTGELFF	TGTGCCAGCAGCCGCAGAGGGACGGCGAACACCGGGGAGCTGTTTTTT
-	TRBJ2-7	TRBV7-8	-	CASSFRQASYEQYF	TGTGCCAGCAGCTTCCGACAGGCGTCCTACGAGCAGTACTTC
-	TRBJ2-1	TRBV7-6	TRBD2	CASSLGGGAGEQFF	TGTGCCAGCAGCTTAGGCGGGGGGGCCGGTGAGCAGTTCTTC
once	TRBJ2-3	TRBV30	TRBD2	CAWSLGTSGADTQYF	TGTGCCTGGAGTCTCGGGACTAGCGGGGCAGATACGCAGTATTTT
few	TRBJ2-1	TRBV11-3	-	CASSPNLNAPTNEQFF	TGTGCCAGCAGCCCTAACCTTAATGCCCCCACCAATGAGCAGTTCTTC
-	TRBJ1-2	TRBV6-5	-	CASRKDYGYTF	TGTGCCAGCAGGAAGGACTATGGCTACACCTTC